Each of the 28 T cell receptor beta chains below was sequenced from the same sample in a study of OX40 agonist ivuxolimab in advanced cancers. Data came from immunoSEQ multiplex PCR; TCRdb stores just in-frame clones and leaves some out. The sample has about 53,000 clones; 60% to 80% are singletons. Here the sequenced sample was CD4+ or CD8+ T cells sorted from blood, taken in a trial of the OX40 agonist ivuxolimab. These receptors originate from an adult with an advanced solid tumor such as melanoma, head and neck, liver or kidney cancer.

A single count supports this clone. V and J are TRBV6-5 and TRBJ2-1; weak D call: TRBD2 (6 bases). The V end lost 0 bases, the J end lost 4 bases, and 10 bases lay between the germline ends. The CDR3 runs to 15 residues. Germline assignment: CDR1 MNHEY and CDR2 SVGAGI. The chain's CDR3 is CASSYSGGIYNEQFF. CDR3 DNA: TGTGCCAGCAGTTACTCTGGGGGGATATACAATGAGCAGTTCTTC.

V and J are TRBV7-9 and TRBJ2-7; TRBD1 aligns across 11 bases. The CDR3 extends over 14 amino acids. CDR1 and CDR2 (germline): SEHNR, FQNEAQ (reference sequence). The trim removed 5 bases at V and 2 bases at J, leaving 2 bases unmatched. The CDR3 sequence is CASSRGQGAYEQYF. In nucleotides, the CDR3 is TGTGCCAGCAGCAGGGGACAGGGGGCCTACGAGCAGTACTTC.

This clone was counted a few times. The chain joins TRBV2 to TRBJ2-1; 8 bases match TRBD1. Germline loops: CDR1 SNHLY, CDR2 FYNNEI. J lost 7 bases, V lost 5 bases, and 7 bases had no gene match. The CDR3 is 14 amino acids. CDR3 sequence reads: CASSLGTGWNEQFF. Here the CDR3 DNA reads TGTGCCAGCAGTCTGGGGACAGGTTGGAATGAGCAGTTCTTC.

This clone turned up a few times. The CDR3 nucleotides are TGTGCCAGCCAAATTGCGGATACGCAGTATTTT. This translates into CASQIADTQYF. The chain recombines TRBV2 with TRBJ2-3; the D is unclear. V shed 8 bases and J shed 6 bases, with 9 bases lying between them. The CDR3 has 11 amino acids. The V gene's germline CDR1 is SNHLY and CDR2 FYNNEI.

This clone was observed once. The V call is TRBV7-2, the J call TRBJ2-2; 10 positions agree with TRBD2. CDR1 is SGHTA and CDR2 is FQGNSA in the germline V gene. The CDR3 has 16 amino acids. The junction had 4 bases not matched to a gene; V was cut back by 1 base and J by 5 bases. Written as DNA, the CDR3 is TGTGCCAGCAGCTTAGTGGGGACTAGCGAAACCGGGGAGCTGTTTTTT. This translates into CASSLVGTSETGELFF.

The V call is TRBV28, the J call TRBJ2-1, with TRBD1 matching over 7 bases. V lost 2 bases to trimming and J lost 9 bases; unmatched junction nucleotides: 13. CDR3 length: 16 amino acids. Germline CDR1 is MDHEN and CDR2 is SYDVKM. CDR3 bases: TGTGCCAGCAGTTTAACCGTTCTTGGGACAGAGGGTGAGCAGTTCTTC. This gives the protein CASSLTVLGTEGEQFF. The whole variable domain, remainder taken from reference TRBV28 and TRBJ2-1, is DVKVTQSSRYLVKRTGEKVFLECVQDMDHENMFWYRQDPGLGLRLIYFSYDVKMKEKGDIPEGYSVSREKKERFSLILESASTNQTSMYLCASSLTVLGTEGEQFFGPGTRLTVL.

The chain couples TRBV19 to TRBJ1-5, with D unresolved. Germline V gives CDR1 LNHDA, CDR2 SQIVND (reference sequence). This CDR3 spans 15 amino acids. With 7 bases removed from V and 1 base from J, the gap between germline ends came to 14 bases. The CDR3 protein is CASKDISRSNQPQHF. CDR3 DNA sequence: TGTGCCAGTAAAGATATCTCGAGGAGCAATCAGCCCCAGCATTTT. Full variable domain (remainder filled in from reference TRBV19 and TRBJ1-5): DGGITQSPKYLFRKEGQNVTLSCEQNLNHDAMYWYRQDPGQGLRLIYYSQIVNDFQKGDIAEGYSVSREKKESFPLTVTSAQKNPTAFYLCASKDISRSNQPQHFGDGTRLSIL.

The chain employs TRBV11-2 and TRBJ2-1; D gene uncertain. The CDR3 is 15 residues long. From germline, CDR1 is SGHAT and CDR2 FQNNGV. Trimming stripped 1 base from V and 6 bases from J, with 13 bases between. CDR3 nucleotide sequence: TGTGCCAGCAGCTTAGGGCAGGCGCTGCGCAATGAGCAGTTCTTC. Translating gives CASSLGQALRNEQFF.

The V and J genes are TRBV5-4 and TRBJ1-2; TRBD1 agrees at 12 bases. The CDR3 is made up of 15 amino acids. CDR1 is SGHNT, CDR2 YYREEE, per germline (reference sequence). Trimming cost V 0 bases and J 8 bases; bases outside gene matches: 5. The CDR3 reads CASSLGDRGRSGYTF. In nucleotides, the CDR3 is TGTGCCAGCAGCTTGGGGGACAGGGGGCGTTCGGGCTACACCTTC.

This clone was found a few times. The chain recombines TRBV5-4 with TRBJ2-5, with a weak D call TRBD1 (5 bases). This CDR3 spans 14 amino acids. CDR1 SGHNT and CDR2 YYREEE come from the germline V gene (reference sequence). The V end lost 0 bases, the J end lost 5 bases, and 11 bases lay between the germline ends. CDR3 region: CASSLVAGMETQYF. CDR3 sequence (DNA): TGTGCCAGCAGCTTGGTGGCAGGGATGGAGACCCAGTACTTC.

The rearrangement uses TRBV29-1 and TRBJ2-5, with TRBD1 matching 9 bases. The CDR3 sequence is 14 residues long. V was pared by 6 bases and J by 9 bases, with 14 bases of the junction left unmatched. From germline, CDR1 is SQVTM and CDR2 ANQGSEA. CDR3 region: CSVTRDRDRGAQYF. CDR3 in DNA: TGCAGCGTCACCCGGGACAGGGACCGTGGGGCCCAGTACTTC.

The chain joins TRBV6-5 to TRBJ2-7; D may be TRBD2 (6 bases). CDR1 and CDR2 (germline): MNHEY, SVGAGI. The CDR3 length is 14 residues. Deletions cut 6 bases from V and 4 bases from J, with 16 bases between. CDR3 amino acids: CASRNGRPTYEQYF. The CDR3 DNA follows: TGTGCCAGCAGAAACGGGAGACCCACTTACGAGCAGTACTTC.

The chain is built from TRBV9 and TRBJ1-2, with a possible D match to TRBD1 (5 bases). This CDR3 spans 12 amino acids. Germline V gene sequence: CDR1 SGDLS, CDR2 YYNGEE. V gave up 7 bases and J gave up 2 bases, with 9 bases separating them. The CDR3 sequence: CASLRQNYGYTF. DNA of the CDR3: TGTGCCAGCCTGAGACAGAACTATGGCTACACCTTC.

The chain uses TRBV19 and TRBJ1-1; TRBD1 matches 7 bases. V was pared by 5 bases and J by 3 bases, with 3 bases of the junction left unmatched. Germline CDR1 and CDR2: LNHDA and SQIVND (reference sequence). The CDR3 has 13 amino acids. CDR3 protein: CASSSQGDTEAFF. The CDR3 nucleotides are TGTGCCAGTAGTTCGCAGGGGGACACTGAAGCTTTCTTT.

The chain joins TRBV27 to TRBJ1-2; TRBD1 agrees at 12 bases. The ends lost 6 bases at V and 4 bases at J; junction bases unmatched: 3. This CDR3 has 14 residues. Germline values: CDR1 MNHEY, CDR2 SMNVEV (reference sequence). Here the CDR3 reads CASRGTGGTYGYTF. CDR3 nucleotide sequence: TGTGCCAGCAGGGGGACAGGGGGCACCTATGGCTACACCTTC.

This clone has a single count. The chain joins TRBV18 to TRBJ1-1; 7 bases are shared with TRBD1. The CDR3 runs 15 residues. The germline gives CDR1 KGHSH, CDR2 LQKENI. Trimming at V came to 5 bases and at J to 4 bases, leaving 10 bases not matched to a gene. CDR3 sequence (DNA): TGTGCCAGCTCATCCGCCAGGGGGGGTATCACTGAAGCTTTCTTT. Protein sequence: CASSSARGGITEAFF.

V and J are TRBV19 and TRBJ2-3, with TRBD1 matching 9 bases. J lost 1 base, V lost 7 bases, and 9 bases had no gene match. The germline gives CDR1 LNHDA, CDR2 SQIVND (reference sequence). The CDR3 length is 16 residues. The CDR3 nucleotides read TGTGCCAGTACTCACACAGGGGGCATTGGCACAGATACGCAGTATTTT. Its protein is CASTHTGGIGTDTQYF.

V and J are TRBV4-1 and TRBJ1-1, with D tentatively TRBD1 (5 bases). Germline V gene sequence: CDR1 MGHRA, CDR2 YSYEKL. CDR3 size: 17 residues. V lost 0 bases and J 0 bases, leaving 14 bases between the germline ends. CDR3 amino acids: CASSQDRTLGVNTEAFF. In DNA, the CDR3 is TGCGCCAGCAGCCAAGATCGGACCTTGGGGGTGAACACTGAAGCTTTCTTT.

The CDR3 nucleotides read TGTGCCAGCAGCCCCCCGGACTTCCAAGAGACCCAGTACTTC. Translated: CASSPPDFQETQYF. The chain combines TRBV28 with TRBJ2-5; D might be TRBD2 (5 bases). This CDR3 has 14 residues. The ends were cut back, 6 bases at V and 1 base at J, with 12 bases in the middle. Germline loops: CDR1 MDHEN, CDR2 SYDVKM.

V and J are TRBV6-5 and TRBJ2-2; tentatively, D is TRBD2 (6 bases). Germline assignment: CDR1 MNHEY and CDR2 SVGAGI. The CDR3 has 15 amino acids. V lost 7 bases to trimming and J lost 5 bases, with 17 bases between them. The CDR3 spells CASTLSGGRTGELFF. DNA of the CDR3: TGTGCCAGCACCCTTAGCGGAGGGAGAACCGGGGAGCTGTTTTTT.

The chain employs TRBV7-9 and TRBJ1-5; D is perhaps TRBD1 (5 bases). Per germline, CDR1 SEHNR and CDR2 FQNEAQ (reference sequence). The CDR3 is 14 amino acids. V lost 5 bases, J lost 4 bases, and 12 bases lay in between. The CDR3 here is CASSLTGGNQPQHF. DNA for the CDR3: TGTGCCAGCAGCCTAACCGGGGGAAATCAGCCCCAGCATTTT.

The chain joins TRBV6-1 to TRBJ1-1; D is uncertain. The CDR3 extends over 13 amino acids. Germline V gene sequence: CDR1 MNHNS, CDR2 SASEGT. Deletions cut 3 bases from V and 5 bases from J, with 10 bases between. The CDR3 bases are TGTGCCAGCAGTGAGACTCTAAGGACTGAAGCTTTCTTT. Translating gives CASSETLRTEAFF.

The chain joins TRBV20-1 to TRBJ2-3; unclear D gene. Trimming left V 6 bases short and J 5 bases short, with 6 bases between. The CDR3 spans 10 residues. Germline V gene sequence: CDR1 DFQATT, CDR2 SNEGSKA (reference sequence). The CDR3 coding sequence is TGCAGTGCCAAGGAAGATACGCAGTATTTT. This translates into CSAKEDTQYF.

The V gene is TRBV28, the J gene TRBJ1-1; D might be TRBD1 (6 bases). This CDR3 has 15 residues. V shed 6 bases and J shed 1 base, with 15 bases lying between them. Germline V gene data show CDR1 as MDHEN and CDR2 as SYDVKM. CDR3 protein: CASRASGAPNTEAFF. In DNA, the CDR3 is TGTGCCAGCAGAGCCTCAGGGGCCCCGAACACTGAAGCTTTCTTT. Filled out from reference TRBV28 and TRBJ1-1, the complete variable domain reads DVKVTQSSRYLVKRTGEKVFLECVQDMDHENMFWYRQDPGLGLRLIYFSYDVKMKEKGDIPEGYSVSREKKERFSLILESASTNQTSMYLCASRASGAPNTEAFFGQGTRLTVV.

The V and J genes are TRBV29-1 and TRBJ1-2, with TRBD1 identical over 9 bases. CDR1 is SQVTM and CDR2 is ANQGSEA in the germline V gene. The CDR3 runs to 14 residues. Germline trimming cut 1 base from V and 6 bases from J; bases unmatched to any gene: 6. The CDR3 region has the DNA TGCAGCGTTGAAGGGAGGACAGGGGTACATGGCTACACCTTC. This encodes CSVEGRTGVHGYTF.

The chain carries TRBV29-1 and TRBJ2-5, with 9 positions matching TRBD1. The V segment lost 6 bases and the J segment 4 bases; nucleotides outside the gene matches: 12. The CDR3 is made up of 15 amino acids. The germline V gene has CDR1 SQVTM and CDR2 ANQGSEA. The CDR3 DNA is TGCAGCGTGGCTATTACAGGGGGCGGGTTAGAGACCCAGTACTTC. Protein sequence: CSVAITGGGLETQYF. The full variable domain, in which reference TRBV29-1 and TRBJ2-5 provide the parts outside the CDR3, is SAVISQKPSRDICQRGTSLTIQCQVDSQVTMMFWYRQQPGQSLTLIATANQGSEATYESGFVIDKFPISRPNLTFSTLTVSNMSPEDSSIYLCSVAITGGGLETQYFGPGTRLLVL.

This clone was seen more than once but under ten times. This chain joins TRBV12-5 and TRBJ2-7; no definite D call. In germline, CDR1 is LGHNT, CDR2 FRNRAP. The CDR3 runs to 14 residues. Trimming took off 2 bases at V and 2 bases at J, with 10 bases between the two ends. CDR3 amino acids: CASGLNHHPYEQYF. The DNA of the CDR3 is TGTGCTAGTGGTTTGAACCACCACCCCTACGAGCAGTACTTC.

V and J are TRBV5-1 and TRBJ2-2; D remains unclear. The ends were cut back, 0 bases at V and 4 bases at J, with 7 bases in the middle. Germline values: CDR1 SGHRS, CDR2 YFSETQ. This CDR3 contains 14 residues. Written as DNA, the CDR3 is TGCGCCAGCAGCTTGGGGTCGGGCACCGGGGAGCTGTTTTTT. Encoded protein: CASSLGSGTGELFF. The variable domain in full, with the rest retrieved from reference TRBV5-1 and TRBJ2-2, is KAGVTQTPRYLIKTRGQQVTLSCSPISGHRSVSWYQQTPGQGLQFLFEYFSETQRNKGNFPGRFSGRQFSNSRSEMNVSTLELGDSALYLCASSLGSGTGELFFGEGSRLTVL.